Listed below are T cell receptor beta chains from one sample, sequenced in a study of shared clonotypes between healthy human individuals. Sequencing used immunoSEQ multiplex PCR; TCRdb keeps in-frame clones, though not all of them. In the table there are fewer than 1.6 million clones, just under 99% of which are singletons. Sequencing was carried out using naive CD4+ T cells sorted from blood. The receptors here all came from a young man in good health. CDR3s include the opening cysteine and the closing phenylalanine or tryptophan. The listing skips clone size in some rows; elsewhere it reads once, few, many or a size class.

CDR3aa: CASSLAEIRDNEQFF; abundance: NA; v_gene: TRBV28
CDR3aa: CASRVRGVTEAFF; abundance: NA; v_gene: TRBV19
CDR3aa: CASSRSYSNQPQHF; abundance: NA; v_gene: TRBV28
CDR3aa: CASSLAWGNEQYF; abundance: NA; v_gene: TRBV7-9
CDR3aa: CASSRQRNQPQHF; abundance: NA; v_gene: TRBV6-6
CDR3aa: CASSLVGDGRDYGYTF; abundance: NA; v_gene: TRBV7-9
CDR3aa: CASSLGRGQGRNTGELFF; abundance: NA; v_gene: TRBV7-6
CDR3aa: CASSLKGLSQGSGNTIYF; abundance: NA; v_gene: TRBV5-5
CDR3aa: CASSLLNYEQYF; abundance: once; v_gene: TRBV28
CDR3aa: CASSPDRQETQYF; abundance: NA; v_gene: TRBV7-3
CDR3aa: CASSKGQGALYEQYF; abundance: NA; v_gene: TRBV6-6
CDR3aa: CASSRGQAGNTGELFF; abundance: NA; v_gene: TRBV25-1
CDR3aa: CASSSPGLAIEQFF; abundance: NA; v_gene: TRBV28
CDR3aa: CASSPVSGSTDTQYF; abundance: NA; v_gene: TRBV28
CDR3aa: CASSLNSVLGQGNGYTF; abundance: NA; v_gene: TRBV5-1
CDR3aa: CASSFGRRETQYF; abundance: NA; v_gene: TRBV5-6
CDR3aa: CASSLEGDQETQYF; abundance: NA; v_gene: TRBV5-1
CDR3aa: CASSLLGQGAPHEQYF; abundance: NA; v_gene: TRBV5-4
CDR3aa: CASSLGGQGIIDIMEQYF; abundance: NA; v_gene: TRBV27
CDR3aa: CASSFRTARRSYEQYF; abundance: NA; v_gene: TRBV27
CDR3aa: CSGTNYNEQFF; abundance: NA; v_gene: TRBV29-1